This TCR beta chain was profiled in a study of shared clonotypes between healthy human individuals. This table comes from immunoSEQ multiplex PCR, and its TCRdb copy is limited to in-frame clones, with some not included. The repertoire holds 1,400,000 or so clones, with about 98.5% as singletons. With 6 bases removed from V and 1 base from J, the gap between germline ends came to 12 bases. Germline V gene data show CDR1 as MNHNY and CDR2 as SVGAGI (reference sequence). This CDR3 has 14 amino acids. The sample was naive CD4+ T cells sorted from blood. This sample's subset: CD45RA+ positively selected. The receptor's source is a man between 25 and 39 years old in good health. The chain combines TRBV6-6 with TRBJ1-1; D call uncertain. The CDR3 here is CASSHSLANTEAFF. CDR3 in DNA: TGTGCCAGCAGCCACTCTTTGGCGAACACTGAAGCTTTCTTT.